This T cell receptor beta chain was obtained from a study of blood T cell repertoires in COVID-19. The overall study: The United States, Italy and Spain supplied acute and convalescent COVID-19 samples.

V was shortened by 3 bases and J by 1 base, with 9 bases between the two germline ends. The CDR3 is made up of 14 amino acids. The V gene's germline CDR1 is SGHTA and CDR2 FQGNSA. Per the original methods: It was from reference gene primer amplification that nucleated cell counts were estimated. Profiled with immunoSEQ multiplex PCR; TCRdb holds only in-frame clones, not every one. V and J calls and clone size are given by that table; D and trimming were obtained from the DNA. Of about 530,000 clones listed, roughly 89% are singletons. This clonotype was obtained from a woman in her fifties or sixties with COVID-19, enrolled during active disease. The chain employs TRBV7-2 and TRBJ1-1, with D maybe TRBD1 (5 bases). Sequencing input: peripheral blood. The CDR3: CASSFRQRNTEAFF. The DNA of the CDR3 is TGTGCCAGCAGCTTCCGACAGAGGAACACTGAAGCTTTCTTT.